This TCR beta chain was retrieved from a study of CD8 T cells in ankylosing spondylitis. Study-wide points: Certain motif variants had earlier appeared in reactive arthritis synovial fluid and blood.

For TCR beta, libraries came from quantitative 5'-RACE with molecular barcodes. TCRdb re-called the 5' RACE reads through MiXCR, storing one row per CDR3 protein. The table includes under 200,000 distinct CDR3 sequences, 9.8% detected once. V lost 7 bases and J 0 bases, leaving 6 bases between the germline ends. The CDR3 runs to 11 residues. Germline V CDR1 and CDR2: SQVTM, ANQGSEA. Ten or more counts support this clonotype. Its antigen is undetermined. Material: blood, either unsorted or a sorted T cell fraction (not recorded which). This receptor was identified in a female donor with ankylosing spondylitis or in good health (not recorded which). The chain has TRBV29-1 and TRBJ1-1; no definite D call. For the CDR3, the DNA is TGCAGCGGACGGGTGAACACTGAAGCTTTCTTT. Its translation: CSGRVNTEAFF.